The 21 T cell receptor beta chains listed next were all sequenced from one sample in a study. MiXCR, applied by TCRdb to the 5' RACE reads, yields one record per CDR3 protein. The sample lists tens of thousands of distinct CDR3 sequences, approximately 25% occurring once. The sequencing sample was made of memory CD4+ T cells sorted from blood. As to subset: memory CD4+ T cells, CD4+CD45RO+CD25-. Receptors were obtained from a female donor with breast cancer.

The V and J genes are TRBV4-2 and TRBJ2-3; the D is unclear. The CDR3 length is 15 residues. V lost 1 base, J lost 1 base, and 9 bases lay in between. Germline V gives CDR1 LGHNA, CDR2 YNFKEQ. DNA of the CDR3: TGTGCCAGCAGCCAAGTAGATGGAGGCACAGATACGCAGTATTTT. The encoded protein is CASSQVDGGTDTQYF.

Of note for this clonotype: A junction end diverges from the germline sequence, so it may reflect a read error. The rearrangement uses TRBV24-1 and TRBJ2-3; 7 bases align to TRBD2. Germline CDR1 KGHDR, CDR2 SFDVKD. This CDR3 is built from 16 residues. CDR3 sequence reads: CATSDLQTGLFDTEYF. CDR3 DNA sequence: TGTGCCACCAGTGATTTACAAACGGGACTATTTGATACGGAGTATTTT.

About this clonotype itself: With a much larger clone just one base away, this may be a read error. This chain connects TRBV27 to TRBJ2-2; 7 bases are a match to TRBD2. Losses at the gene ends were 3 bases for V and 5 bases for J; bases not matched to a gene: 6. The CDR3 consists of 15 residues. Germline V gene lookup returns CDR1 MNHEY and CDR2 SMNVEV (reference sequence). DNA of the CDR3: TGTGCCAGCAGTTTGGACGGGGGAGGGACCGGGGAGCTGTTTTTT. Amino acid sequence: CASSLDGGGTGELFF.

This clonotype occurred many times. The chain uses TRBV5-6 and TRBJ2-1; TRBD2 agrees at 7 bases. The germline gives CDR1 SGHDT, CDR2 YYEEEE. This CDR3 contains 15 residues. Germline trimming cut 1 base from V and 6 bases from J; bases unmatched to any gene: 7. The CDR3, as DNA: TGTGCCAGCAGCTTGCCCAGCGGGACGGTCAATGAGCAGTTCTTC. This encodes CASSLPSGTVNEQFF. Looking up the rest from reference TRBV5-6 and TRBJ2-1 gives the full variable domain: DAGVTQSPTHLIKTRGQQVTLRCSPKSGHDTVSWYQQALGQGPQFIFQYYEEEERQRGNFPDRFSGHQFPNYSSELNVNALLLGDSALYLCASSLPSGTVNEQFFGPGTRLTVL.

This clonotype was counted a few times. V usage is TRBV7-9 and J usage is TRBJ2-3; 10 bases fit TRBD2. This CDR3 region has 16 residues. With 2 bases clipped from V and 1 base from J, the junction kept 3 bases outside the gene matches. CDR1 SEHNR and CDR2 FQNEAQ come from the germline V gene (reference sequence). CDR3 nucleotide sequence: TGTGCCAGCAGCTTAACTAGCGGGGAAGGCACAGATACGCAGTATTTT. This gives the protein CASSLTSGEGTDTQYF.

V and J are TRBV9 and TRBJ2-7; possibly TRBD1 or TRBD2 for D (5 bases each). Trimming took off 4 bases at V and 2 bases at J, with 19 bases between the two ends. CDR1 SGDLS and CDR2 YYNGEE come from the germline V gene. This CDR3 has 16 amino acids. The CDR3 sequence: CASSTSVGVGTYEQYF. In DNA form, the CDR3 reads TGTGCCAGCAGCACTAGTGTGGGGGTCGGAACCTACGAGCAGTACTTC. The complete variable domain, with remaining parts taken from reference TRBV9 and TRBJ2-7, reads DSGVTQTPKHLITATGQRVTLRCSPRSGDLSVYWYQQSLDQGLQFLIQYYNGEERAKGNILERFSAQQFPDLHSELNLSSLELGDSALYFCASSTSVGVGTYEQYFGPGTRLTVT.

With regard to this clonotype: A much larger clone sits a single nucleotide away, making a read error possible. The V call is TRBV12-3 or TRBV12-4, the J call TRBJ2-1; 7 bases align to TRBD1. This CDR3 is 15 amino acids long. CDR3 DNA sequence: TGTGCCGGCAGTTCGACAGGGACCGATTACAATGAGCAGTTCTTC. As protein: CAGSSTGTDYNEQFF.

This clonotype was seen a few times. The gene calls are TRBV27 and TRBJ1-2; weak D call: TRBD1 (6 bases). Deletions cut 2 bases from V and 2 bases from J, with 6 bases between. This CDR3 spans 13 amino acids. Germline assignment: CDR1 MNHEY and CDR2 SMNVEV (reference sequence). The CDR3 sequence is CASSLQGNYGYTF. The CDR3 DNA reads TGTGCCAGCAGTTTACAGGGGAACTATGGCTACACCTTC.

The rearrangement links TRBV12-3 or TRBV12-4 to TRBJ2-1, with 7 bases aligning to TRBD2. Trimming at V came to 5 bases and at J to 9 bases, leaving 16 bases not matched to a gene. The CDR3 is 16 residues long. This CDR3 reads CASSPLPLGGSTEQFF. CDR3 sequence (DNA): TGTGCCAGCAGTCCGCTCCCCTTAGGCGGGAGTACTGAGCAGTTCTTC.

This clonotype was seen only once. It may be a read error: a sequence one base away is much more abundant. This rearrangement joins TRBV28 to TRBJ2-7; TRBD1 agrees at 11 bases. Germline-derived CDR1 and CDR2 are MDHEN and SYDVKM. This CDR3 contains 18 residues. CDR3 residues: CGSSLSGTGGFSSYEQYF. The CDR3 bases are TGTGGCAGCAGTTTGTCCGGGACAGGGGGGTTTAGCTCCTACGAGCAGTACTTC.

The V gene is TRBV6-5, the J gene TRBJ1-6, with D unresolved. Germline V gene data show CDR1 as MNHEY and CDR2 as SVGAGI. With 2 bases removed from V and 0 bases from J, the gap between germline ends came to 8 bases. The CDR3 is 16 amino acids. The CDR3 region is CASSYMGSSYNSPLHF. CDR3 sequence (DNA): TGTGCCAGCAGTTACATGGGGAGCTCCTATAATTCACCCCTCCACTTT.

This clonotype was detected a few times. The rearrangement joins TRBV3-1 to TRBJ1-1; no clear D gene. V gave up 0 bases and J gave up 4 bases, with 15 bases separating them. Per germline, CDR1 LGHDT and CDR2 YNNKEL (reference sequence). This CDR3 spans 16 amino acids. The CDR3, as DNA: TGTGCCAGCAGCCAAGATGGAGGGTTTTCGGTCACTGAAGCTTTCTTT. Residues: CASSQDGGFSVTEAFF. The full variable domain, rest sourced from reference TRBV3-1 and TRBJ1-1, is DTAVSQTPKYLVTQMGNDKSIKCEQNLGHDTMYWYKQDSKKFLKIMFSYNNKELIINETVPNRFSPKSPDKAHLNLHINSLELGDSAVYFCASSQDGGFSVTEAFFGQGTRLTVV.

About this clonotype: The junction and the germline gene differ at one end; a read error may be behind it. V gene TRBV27 combines with J gene TRBJ2-7; D possibly corresponds to TRBD1 (5 bases). The length of the CDR3 is 15 residues. Germline-derived CDR1 and CDR2 are MNHEY and SMNVEV (reference sequence). The CDR3 region is CASSLEGASKYEQCF. As DNA, the CDR3 is TGTGCCAGCAGTTTAGAAGGGGCGAGTAAATACGAGCAGTGCTTC.

This clonotype was counted many times. V usage is TRBV5-1 and J usage is TRBJ2-7; maybe TRBD2 (5 bases). The germline V gene has CDR1 SGHRS and CDR2 YFSETQ. The CDR3 covers 11 residues. V lost 4 bases and J 7 bases, leaving 9 bases between the germline ends. CDR3 in amino acids: CASSPGLEQYF. The CDR3 DNA reads TGCGCCAGCAGCCCGGGGTTAGAGCAGTACTTC.

In its sample, this clonotype was seen a few times. The chain employs TRBV20-1 and TRBJ2-3, with TRBD2 matching 11 bases. There are 15 residues in the CDR3. Germline CDR1 and CDR2: DFQATT and SNEGSKA (reference sequence). Unmatched junction bases numbered 5, after V lost 2 bases and J lost 4 bases. CDR3 amino acids: CSARHSGGASDTQYF. The CDR3 coding sequence is TGCAGTGCTAGACATAGCGGGGGGGCTTCAGATACGCAGTATTTT.

A few counts support this clonotype. J is TRBJ2-5 and V is TRBV28; D perhaps matches TRBD1 (6 bases). The CDR3 runs 14 residues. V was cut by 5 bases and J by 5 bases, with 15 bases left in between. Per germline, CDR1 MDHEN and CDR2 SYDVKM. The CDR3 nucleotides read TGTGCCAGCAGTCACAGGGTTGGGTTGGAGACCCAGTACTTC. Its translation is CASSHRVGLETQYF.

This clonotype has more than one count but fewer than ten. This chain links TRBV6-5 with TRBJ2-7, with 10 bases lining up with TRBD1. Unmatched junction bases numbered 8, after V lost 6 bases and J lost 3 bases. This CDR3 comprises 15 residues. Germline CDR1 is MNHEY and CDR2 is SVGAGI. The CDR3 nucleotides read TGTGCCAGCAGAGCCGGGACAGGGGTCAACTACGAGCAGTACTTC. Its protein product is CASRAGTGVNYEQYF.

The rearrangement joins TRBV6-1 to TRBJ2-7, with D possibly being TRBD2 (6 bases). Germline lookup yields CDR1 MNHNS and CDR2 SASEGT. The CDR3 length is 14 residues. V lost 7 bases to trimming and J lost 2 bases, with 15 bases between them. CDR3 in DNA: TGTGCCAGCATACAGACACTAGCCACCTACGAGCAGTACTTC. Translating gives CASIQTLATYEQYF.

The CDR3 DNA follows: TGCGCCAGCAGCTTAAGAGGGGCGAACACCGGGGAGCTGTTTTTT. Translating gives CASSLRGANTGELFF. The chain uses TRBV5-1 and TRBJ2-2; the D gene could be TRBD1 or TRBD2 (5 bases each). The germline V gene has CDR1 SGHRS and CDR2 YFSETQ. Trimming left V 2 bases short and J 0 bases short, with 8 bases between. This CDR3 comprises 15 residues.

This clonotype was seen only a few times. The chain has TRBV27 and TRBJ1-1, with 7 bases identical to TRBD1. Germline V lookup: CDR1 MNHEY, CDR2 SMNVEV (reference sequence). The CDR3 length is 16 residues. V lost 2 bases, J lost 3 bases, and 9 bases stayed unmatched. CDR3 nucleotide sequence: TGTGCCAGCAGTTTAAAACAGGGGATGAGGGACACTGAAGCTTTCTTT. Its translation is CASSLKQGMRDTEAFF.

The sample holds a few counts of this clonotype. One end of the junction does not line up with germline, which may come from a read error. V and J are TRBV10-3 and TRBJ2-1; D is uncertain. The CDR3 spans 12 residues. Looked up from germline, CDR1 is ENHRY and CDR2 is SYGVKD. CDR3 DNA sequence: TGTGCCATCGGTGACACCCCCAATGAGCAGTTCTTC. Translated: CAIGDTPNEQFF.